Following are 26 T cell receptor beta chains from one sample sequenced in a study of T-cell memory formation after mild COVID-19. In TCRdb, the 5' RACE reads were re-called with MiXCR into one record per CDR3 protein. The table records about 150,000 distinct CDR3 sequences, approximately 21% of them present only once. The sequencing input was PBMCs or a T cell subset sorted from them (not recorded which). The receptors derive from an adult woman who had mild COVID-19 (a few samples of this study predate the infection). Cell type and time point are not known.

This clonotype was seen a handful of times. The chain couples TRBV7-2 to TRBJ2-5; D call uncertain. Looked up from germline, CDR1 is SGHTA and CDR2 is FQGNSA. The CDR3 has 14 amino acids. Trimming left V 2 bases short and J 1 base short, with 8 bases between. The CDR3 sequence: CASSLSSSQETQYF. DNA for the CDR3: TGTGCCAGCAGCTTAAGCAGCAGCCAAGAGACCCAGTACTTC. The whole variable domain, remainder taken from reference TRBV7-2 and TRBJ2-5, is GAGVSQSPSNKVTEKGKDVELRCDPISGHTALYWYRQSLGQGLEFLIYFQGNSAPDKSGLPSDRFSAERTGGSVSTLTIQRTQQEDSAVYLCASSLSSSQETQYFGPGTRLLVL.

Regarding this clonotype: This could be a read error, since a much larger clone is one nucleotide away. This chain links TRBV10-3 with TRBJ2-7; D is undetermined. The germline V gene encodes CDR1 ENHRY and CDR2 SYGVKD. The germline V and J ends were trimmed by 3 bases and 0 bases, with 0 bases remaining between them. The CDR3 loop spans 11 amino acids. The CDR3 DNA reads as TGTGCCATCAGTGACTCCTACGAGCAGTACTTC. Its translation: CAISDSYEQYF.

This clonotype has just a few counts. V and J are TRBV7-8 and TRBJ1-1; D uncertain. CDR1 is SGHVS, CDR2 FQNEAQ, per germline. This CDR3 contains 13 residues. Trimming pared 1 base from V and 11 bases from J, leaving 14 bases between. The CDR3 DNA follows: TGTGCCAGCAGCTTAGAGTATCAACACCGCGCTTTCTTT. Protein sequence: CASSLEYQHRAFF. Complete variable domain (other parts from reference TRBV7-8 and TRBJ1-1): GAGVSQSPRYKVAKRGQDVALRCDPISGHVSLFWYQQALGQGPEFLTYFQNEAQLDKSGLPSDRFFAERPEGSVSTLKIQRTQQEDSAVYLCASSLEYQHRAFFGQGTRLTVV.

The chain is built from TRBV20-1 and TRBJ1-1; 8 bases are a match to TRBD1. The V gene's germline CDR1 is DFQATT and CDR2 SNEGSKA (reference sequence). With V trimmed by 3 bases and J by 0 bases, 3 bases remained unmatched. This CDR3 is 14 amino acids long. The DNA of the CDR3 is TGCAGTGCTAGCCGGACAGGGTTGAACACTGAAGCTTTCTTT. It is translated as CSASRTGLNTEAFF.

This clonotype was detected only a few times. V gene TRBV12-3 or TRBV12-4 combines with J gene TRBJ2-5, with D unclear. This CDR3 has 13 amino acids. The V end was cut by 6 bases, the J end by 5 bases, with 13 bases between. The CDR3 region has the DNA TGTGCCAGCAGCTCCAATGTGGGGGAGACCCAGTACTTC. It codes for CASSSNVGETQYF.

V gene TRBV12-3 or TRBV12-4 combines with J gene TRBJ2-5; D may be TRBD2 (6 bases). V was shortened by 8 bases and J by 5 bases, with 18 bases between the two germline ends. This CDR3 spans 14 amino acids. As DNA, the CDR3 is TGTGCCAGCGGGGTGGGGGGATCTGACGAGACCCAGTACTTC. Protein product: CASGVGGSDETQYF.

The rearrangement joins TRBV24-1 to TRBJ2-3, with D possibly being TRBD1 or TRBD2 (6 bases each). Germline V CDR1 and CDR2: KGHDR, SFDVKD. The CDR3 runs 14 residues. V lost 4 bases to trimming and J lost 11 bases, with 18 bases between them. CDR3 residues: CATSDQVADRMQYF. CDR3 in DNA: TGTGCCACCAGTGACCAGGTAGCGGACAGAATGCAGTATTTT.

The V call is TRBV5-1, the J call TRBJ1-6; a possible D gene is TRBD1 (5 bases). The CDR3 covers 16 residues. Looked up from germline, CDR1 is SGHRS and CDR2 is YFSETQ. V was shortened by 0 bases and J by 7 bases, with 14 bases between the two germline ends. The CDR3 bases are TGCGCCAGCAGCTTGGGGGGCGACGGCCAAAATTCACCCCTCCACTTT. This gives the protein CASSLGGDGQNSPLHF.

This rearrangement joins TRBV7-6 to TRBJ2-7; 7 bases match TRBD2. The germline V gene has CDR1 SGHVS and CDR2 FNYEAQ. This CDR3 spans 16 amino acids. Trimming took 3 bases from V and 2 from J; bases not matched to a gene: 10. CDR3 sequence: CASSLGRGSGTYEQYF. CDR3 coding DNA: TGTGCCAGCAGCTTGGGGAGGGGTAGCGGAACCTACGAGCAGTACTTC.

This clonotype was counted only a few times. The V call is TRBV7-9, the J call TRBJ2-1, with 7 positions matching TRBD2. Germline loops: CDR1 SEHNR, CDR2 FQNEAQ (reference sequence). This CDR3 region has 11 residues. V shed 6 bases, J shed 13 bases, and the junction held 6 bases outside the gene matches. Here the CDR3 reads CASRKWEGQFF. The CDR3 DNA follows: TGTGCCAGCAGGAAGTGGGAGGGACAGTTCTTC.

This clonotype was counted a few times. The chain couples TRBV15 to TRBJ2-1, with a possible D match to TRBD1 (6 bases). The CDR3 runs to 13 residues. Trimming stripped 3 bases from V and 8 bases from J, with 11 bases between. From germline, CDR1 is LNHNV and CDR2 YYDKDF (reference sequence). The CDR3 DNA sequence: TGTGCCACCAGCAGTTACAGGGACGATGAGCAGTTCTTC. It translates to CATSSYRDDEQFF.

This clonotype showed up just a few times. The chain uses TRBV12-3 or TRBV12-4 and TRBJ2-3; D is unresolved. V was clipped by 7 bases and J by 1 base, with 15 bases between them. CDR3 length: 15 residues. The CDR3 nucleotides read TGTGCCAGCATCCCCCTGACGGACGGCACAGATACGCAGTATTTT. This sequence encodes CASIPLTDGTDTQYF.

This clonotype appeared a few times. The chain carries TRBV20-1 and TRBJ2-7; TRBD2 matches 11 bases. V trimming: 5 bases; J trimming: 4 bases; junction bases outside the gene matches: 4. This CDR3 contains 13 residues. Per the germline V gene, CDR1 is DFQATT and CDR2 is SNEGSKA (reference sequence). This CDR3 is CSAPPSGRYEQYF. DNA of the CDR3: TGCAGTGCTCCTCCTAGCGGGAGGTACGAGCAGTACTTC.

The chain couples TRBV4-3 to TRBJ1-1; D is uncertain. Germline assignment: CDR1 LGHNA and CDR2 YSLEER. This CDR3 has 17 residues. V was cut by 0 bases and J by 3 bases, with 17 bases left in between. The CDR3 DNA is TGCGCCAGCAGCCAAGATCTGACGCGGCAGGCGGACACTGAAGCTTTCTTT. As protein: CASSQDLTRQADTEAFF.

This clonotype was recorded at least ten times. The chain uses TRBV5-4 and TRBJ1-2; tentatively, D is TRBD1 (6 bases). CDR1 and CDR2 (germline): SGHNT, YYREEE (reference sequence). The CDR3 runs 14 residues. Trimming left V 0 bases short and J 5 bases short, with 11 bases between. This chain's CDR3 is CASSLEGVLYGYTF. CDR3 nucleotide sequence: TGTGCCAGCAGCTTGGAGGGGGTCCTATATGGCTACACCTTC.

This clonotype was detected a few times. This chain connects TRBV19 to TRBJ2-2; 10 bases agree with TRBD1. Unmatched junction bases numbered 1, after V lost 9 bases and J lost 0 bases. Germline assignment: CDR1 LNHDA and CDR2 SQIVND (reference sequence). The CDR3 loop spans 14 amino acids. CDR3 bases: TGTGCCAGGGGGACAGGGGCGAACACCGGGGAGCTGTTTTTT. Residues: CARGTGANTGELFF.

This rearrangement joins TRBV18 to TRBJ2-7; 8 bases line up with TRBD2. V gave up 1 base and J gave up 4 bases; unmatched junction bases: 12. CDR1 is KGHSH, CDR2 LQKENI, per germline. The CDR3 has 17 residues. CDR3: CASSPRRLAPDRYEQYF. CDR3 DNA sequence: TGTGCCAGCTCACCACGACGACTAGCGCCAGATCGATACGAGCAGTACTTC. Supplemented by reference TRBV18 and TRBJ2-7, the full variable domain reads NAGVMQNPRHLVRRRGQEARLRCSPMKGHSHVYWYRQLPEEGLKFMVYLQKENIIDESGMPKERFSAEFPKEGPSILRIQQVVRGDSAAYFCASSPRRLAPDRYEQYFGPGTRLTVT.

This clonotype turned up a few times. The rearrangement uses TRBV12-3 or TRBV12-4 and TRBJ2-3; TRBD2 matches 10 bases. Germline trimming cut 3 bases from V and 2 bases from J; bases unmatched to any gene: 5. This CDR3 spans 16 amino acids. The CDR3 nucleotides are TGTGCCAGCAGTTTCACTAGCGGGGTTCCCACAGATACGCAGTATTTT. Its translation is CASSFTSGVPTDTQYF.

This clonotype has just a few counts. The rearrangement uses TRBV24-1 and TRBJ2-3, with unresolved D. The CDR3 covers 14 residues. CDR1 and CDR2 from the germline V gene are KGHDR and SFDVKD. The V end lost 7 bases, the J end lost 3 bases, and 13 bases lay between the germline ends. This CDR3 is CATSAGNPTDTQYF. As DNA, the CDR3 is TGTGCCACCAGCGCAGGTAATCCTACAGATACGCAGTATTTT.

This chain's CDR3 is CASSPGVRAEQYF. CDR3 in DNA: TGTGCCAGCAGTCCCGGGGTGAGGGCCGAGCAGTACTTC. The chain employs TRBV6-5 and TRBJ2-7; the D gene is possibly TRBD2 (5 bases). The CDR3 sequence is 13 residues long. The germline gives CDR1 MNHEY, CDR2 SVGAGI. With 5 bases removed from V and 6 bases from J, the gap between germline ends came to 14 bases.

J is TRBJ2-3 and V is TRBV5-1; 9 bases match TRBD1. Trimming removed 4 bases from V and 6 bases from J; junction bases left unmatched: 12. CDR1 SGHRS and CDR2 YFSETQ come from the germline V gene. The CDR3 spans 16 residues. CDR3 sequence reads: CASSRDRELVTDTQYF. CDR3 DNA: TGCGCCAGCAGCCGGGACAGGGAACTAGTGACGGATACGCAGTATTTT.

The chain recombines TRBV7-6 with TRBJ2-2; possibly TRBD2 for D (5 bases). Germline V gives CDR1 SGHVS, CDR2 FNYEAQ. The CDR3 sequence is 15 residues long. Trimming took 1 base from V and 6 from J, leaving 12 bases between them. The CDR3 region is CASSLVYGVPGELFF. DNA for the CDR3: TGTGCCAGCAGCTTAGTTTACGGGGTGCCCGGGGAGCTGTTTTTT.

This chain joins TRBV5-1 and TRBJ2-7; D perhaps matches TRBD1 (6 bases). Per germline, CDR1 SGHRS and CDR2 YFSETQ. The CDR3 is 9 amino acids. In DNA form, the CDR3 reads TGCGCCAGGCCGCCGGGACATCCCGTC. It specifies CARPPGHPV.

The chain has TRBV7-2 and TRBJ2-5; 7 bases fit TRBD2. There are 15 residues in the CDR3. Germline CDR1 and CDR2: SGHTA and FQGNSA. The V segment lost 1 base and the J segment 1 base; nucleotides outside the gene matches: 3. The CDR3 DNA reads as TGTGCCAGCAGCTTAGTGCGGGGGTTCCAAGAGACCCAGTACTTC. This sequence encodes CASSLVRGFQETQYF.

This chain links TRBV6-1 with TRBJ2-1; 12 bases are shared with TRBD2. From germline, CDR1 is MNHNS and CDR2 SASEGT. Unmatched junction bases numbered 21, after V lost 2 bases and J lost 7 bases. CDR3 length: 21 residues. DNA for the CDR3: TGTGCCAGCAGTGAACCCTGGCGGTCTAGCGGGAGGGCCCTCATATGGAATGAGCAGTTCTTC. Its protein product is CASSEPWRSSGRALIWNEQFF.

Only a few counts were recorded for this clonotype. In nucleotides, the CDR3 is TGCGCCAGCAGCTCCACCACCGGGAGTCAAGAGACCCAGTACTTC. This codes for CASSSTTGSQETQYF. This chain connects TRBV5-1 to TRBJ2-5; D is perhaps TRBD2 (6 bases). The CDR3 extends over 15 amino acids. The germline V gene has CDR1 SGHRS and CDR2 YFSETQ. V was pared by 3 bases and J by 2 bases, with 14 bases between.